The following is a T cell receptor beta chain sequence with its context. TCRdb re-derived calls from the 5' RACE reads in MiXCR, one entry per CDR3 protein. Seen here are hundreds of thousands of distinct CDR3 sequences, roughly 14% observed once, and the top ten hold 11% to 15%. The sample comes from a study of T cells after yellow fever vaccination. This CDR3 region has 14 residues. V was shortened by 4 bases and J by 6 bases, with 16 bases between the two germline ends. CDR1 is SGHTA, CDR2 FQGNSA, per germline. Here the sequenced sample was PBMCs, taken on the day of the yellow fever booster vaccination. V and J are TRBV7-2 and TRBJ2-7; D is possibly TRBD1 (6 bases). This sequence originates from a man aged 25-45 years who received the YFV17D yellow fever vaccine. The CDR3 here is CASSWGQGNGEQYF. The CDR3 bases are TGTGCCAGCAGCTGGGGGCAGGGTAACGGCGAGCAGTACTTC.